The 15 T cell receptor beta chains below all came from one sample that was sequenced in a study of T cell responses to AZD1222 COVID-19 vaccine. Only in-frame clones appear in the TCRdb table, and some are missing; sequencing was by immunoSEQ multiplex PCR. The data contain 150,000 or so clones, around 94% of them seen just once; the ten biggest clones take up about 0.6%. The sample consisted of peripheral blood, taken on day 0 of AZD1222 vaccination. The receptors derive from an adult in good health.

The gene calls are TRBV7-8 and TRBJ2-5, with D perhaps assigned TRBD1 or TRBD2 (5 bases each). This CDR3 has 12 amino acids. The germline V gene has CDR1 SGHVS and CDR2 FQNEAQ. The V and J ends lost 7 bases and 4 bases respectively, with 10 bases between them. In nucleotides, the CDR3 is TGTGCCAGCACCCGGGACGCAGAGACCCAGTACTTC. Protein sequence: CASTRDAETQYF.

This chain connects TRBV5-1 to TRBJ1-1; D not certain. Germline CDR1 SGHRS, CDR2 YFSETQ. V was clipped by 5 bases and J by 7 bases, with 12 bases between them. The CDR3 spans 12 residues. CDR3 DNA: TGCGCCAGCAGTTTTAACAGAGATGAAGCTTTCTTT. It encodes CASSFNRDEAFF.

CDR3: CASSHLPRAVDEQFF. CDR3 bases: TGTGCCAGCAGCCACCTTCCGCGGGCCGTTGATGAGCAGTTCTTC. This chain uses TRBV4-2 with TRBJ2-1; weak D call: TRBD2 (5 bases). The CDR3 contains 15 residues. The V end was cut by 3 bases, the J end by 8 bases, with 17 bases between. The germline V gene encodes CDR1 LGHNA and CDR2 YNFKEQ.

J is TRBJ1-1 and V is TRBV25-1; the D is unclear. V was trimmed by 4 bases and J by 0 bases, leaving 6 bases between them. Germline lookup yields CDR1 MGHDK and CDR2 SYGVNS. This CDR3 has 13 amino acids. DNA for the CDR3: TGTGCCAGCAGTGGGGTTCTGAACACTGAAGCTTTCTTT. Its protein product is CASSGVLNTEAFF.

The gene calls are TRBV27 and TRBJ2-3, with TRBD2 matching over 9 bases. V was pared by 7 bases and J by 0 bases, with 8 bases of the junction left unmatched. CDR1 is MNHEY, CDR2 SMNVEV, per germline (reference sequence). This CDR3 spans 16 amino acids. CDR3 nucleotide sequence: TGTGCCAGCACGCGGGGGGGAGGGTCTAGCACAGATACGCAGTATTTT. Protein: CASTRGGGSSTDTQYF.

DNA of the CDR3: TGCGCCAGCGGGACGACTCCCCGGGGATCTGGGGCCAACGTCCTGACTTTC. Translation: CASGTTPRGSGANVLTF. The chain is built from TRBV5-1 and TRBJ2-6; D is perhaps TRBD1 or TRBD2 (5 bases each). The CDR3 is made up of 17 amino acids. Trimming took off 7 bases at V and 1 base at J, with 18 bases between the two ends. The V gene's germline CDR1 is SGHRS and CDR2 YFSETQ.

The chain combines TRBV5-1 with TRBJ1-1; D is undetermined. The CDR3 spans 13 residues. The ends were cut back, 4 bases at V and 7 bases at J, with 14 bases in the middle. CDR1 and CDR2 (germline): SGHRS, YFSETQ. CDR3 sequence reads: CASSAAWSGEAFF. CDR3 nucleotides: TGCGCCAGCAGCGCCGCCTGGAGCGGTGAAGCTTTCTTT.

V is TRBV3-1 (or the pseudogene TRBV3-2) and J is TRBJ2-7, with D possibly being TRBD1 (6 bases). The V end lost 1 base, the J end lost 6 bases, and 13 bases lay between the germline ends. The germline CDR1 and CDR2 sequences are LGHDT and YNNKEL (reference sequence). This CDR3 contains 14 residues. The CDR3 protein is CASSQVQGMGEQYF. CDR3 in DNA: TGTGCCAGCAGCCAAGTACAGGGTATGGGCGAGCAGTACTTC.

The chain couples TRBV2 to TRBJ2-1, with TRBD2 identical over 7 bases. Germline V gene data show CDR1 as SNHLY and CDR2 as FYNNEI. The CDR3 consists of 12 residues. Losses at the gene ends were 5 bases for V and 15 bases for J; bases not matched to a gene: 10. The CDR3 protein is CASSPTSSGGFF. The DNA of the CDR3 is TGTGCCAGCAGTCCGACTAGCTCGGGGGGGTTCTTC.

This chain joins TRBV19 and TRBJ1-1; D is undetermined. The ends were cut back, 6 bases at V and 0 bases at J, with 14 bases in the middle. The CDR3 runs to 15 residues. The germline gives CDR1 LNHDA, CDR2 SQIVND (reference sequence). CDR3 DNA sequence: TGTGCCAGTAGCCCGGGGAGCCTCATGAACACTGAAGCTTTCTTT. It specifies CASSPGSLMNTEAFF.

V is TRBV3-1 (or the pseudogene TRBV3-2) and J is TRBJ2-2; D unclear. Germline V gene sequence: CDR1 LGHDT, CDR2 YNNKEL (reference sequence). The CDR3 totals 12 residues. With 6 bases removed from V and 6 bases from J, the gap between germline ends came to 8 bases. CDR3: CASRTNPGELFF. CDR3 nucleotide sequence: TGTGCCAGCAGGACCAACCCCGGGGAGCTGTTTTTT.

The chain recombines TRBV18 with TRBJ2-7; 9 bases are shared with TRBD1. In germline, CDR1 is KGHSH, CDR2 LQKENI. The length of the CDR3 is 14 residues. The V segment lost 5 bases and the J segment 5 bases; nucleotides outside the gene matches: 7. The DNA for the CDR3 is TGTGCCAGCTCAGAGGACAGGGGAAACGACGAGCAGTACTTC. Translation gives CASSEDRGNDEQYF.

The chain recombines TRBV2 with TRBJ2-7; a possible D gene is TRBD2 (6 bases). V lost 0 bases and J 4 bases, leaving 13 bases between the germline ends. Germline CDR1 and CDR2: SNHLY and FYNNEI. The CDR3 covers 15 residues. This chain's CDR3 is CASSEARRALYEQYF. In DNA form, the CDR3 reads TGTGCCAGCAGTGAAGCGCGGAGGGCGCTTTACGAGCAGTACTTC.

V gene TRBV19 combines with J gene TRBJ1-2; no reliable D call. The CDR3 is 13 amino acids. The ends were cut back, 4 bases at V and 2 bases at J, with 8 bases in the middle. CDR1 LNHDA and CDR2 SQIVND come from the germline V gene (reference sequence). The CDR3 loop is CASSRSGNYGYTF. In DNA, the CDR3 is TGTGCCAGTAGTAGGTCAGGAAACTATGGCTACACCTTC.

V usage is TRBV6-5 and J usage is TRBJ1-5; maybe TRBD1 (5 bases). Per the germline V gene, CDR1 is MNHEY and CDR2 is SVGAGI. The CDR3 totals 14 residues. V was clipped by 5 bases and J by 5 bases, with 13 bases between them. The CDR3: CASSTRTRDQPQHF. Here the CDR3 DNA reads TGTGCCAGCAGTACCCGGACACGCGATCAGCCCCAGCATTTT.